The T cell receptor beta chain under discussion was sequenced for a study of response to subunit inactivated influenza vaccine. Study conclusions and caveats: With each seasonal influenza vaccination, the authors suggested, few new T cells are recruited.

A single record per CDR3 protein comes from TCRdb applying MiXCR to the RT-PCR reads. The sample consists of 700,000 to 800,000 distinct CDR3 sequences, about 18% of them appearing once. Note on this clonotype: Its cognate antigen is unknown.

Here the sequenced sample was PBMCs from blood, taken 5 days after vaccination. This clonotype originated in a man aged 45-65 years who received an inactivated influenza vaccine.

DNA for the CDR3: TGCGCCAGCAGCTTGGTCGCAGCGTTGAACACTGAAGCTTTCTTT. Protein: CASSLVAALNTEAFF. J is TRBJ1-1 and V is TRBV5-1, with D unclear. This CDR3 region has 15 residues. CDR1 and CDR2 from the germline V gene are SGHRS and YFSETQ. V lost 0 bases, J lost 0 bases, and 9 bases lay in between.